The clone carrying this T cell receptor (beta chain) has a handful of counts. As yet, its antigen is unknown. This entry comes from a study of T cells after yellow fever vaccination. General study results and limits: Most clones from primary vaccination resurfaced after the booster (around 95% CD4, 88% CD8). Abundant clonotypes from the bulk population could get into FACS-sorted repertoires as contaminants.

The CDR3 covers 11 residues. The ends were cut back, 7 bases at V and 6 bases at J, with 8 bases in the middle. In germline, CDR1 is MNHNY, CDR2 SVGAGI (reference sequence). By 5'RACE template switching, TCR cDNA was produced, with a universal primer site and UMIs added in the process. TCRdb reprocessed the 5' RACE reads via MiXCR and lists one record per CDR3 protein. The repertoire holds fewer than 350,000 distinct CDR3 sequences, with more than 3% as singletons. This rearrangement joins TRBV6-6 to TRBJ2-3; D is uncertain. The sequence came from a young man who received the YFV17D yellow fever vaccine. The material was PBMCs, obtained on the day of the yellow fever booster vaccination. In nucleotides, the CDR3 is TGTGCCAGCAAAGGGTGGGATACGCAGTATTTT. This encodes CASKGWDTQYF.